This T cell receptor (beta chain) was retrieved from a study of T-cell memory formation after mild COVID-19. Overall study results and limits: Cross-reactive memory apparently joined, as some responding clones appeared in pre-infection memory.

CDR1 SSHAT and CDR2 FNYEAQ come from the germline V gene (reference sequence). This CDR3 contains 14 residues. Trimming took 3 bases from V and 4 from J, leaving 12 bases between them. TCRdb ran MiXCR on the 5' RACE reads and lists one entry per CDR3 protein. The table records around 130,000 distinct CDR3 sequences, approximately 6.2% of them present only once. This clonotype was seen a few times. Its antigen is as yet unknown. V is TRBV7-7 and J is TRBJ2-5; TRBD2 is a possible D gene (5 bases). The sequenced material came from PBMCs or a T cell subset sorted from them (not recorded which). The sequence was collected from an adult woman who had mild COVID-19 (a few samples of this study predate the infection). Cell type and time point are not known. CDR3 bases: TGTGCCAGCAGCTTCCGGGGTCAAGGAGAGACCCAGTACTTC. Translating gives CASSFRGQGETQYF.